The clone carrying this T cell receptor (beta chain) was detected only a few times. The target antigen is unknown. The data originate from a study of cytomegalovirus exposure and HLA in healthy donors. Study-wide points: Diagnosis of cytomegalovirus status made by the classifier reportedly showed high specificity and sensitivity. There was a cluster of highly shared sequence variants that was likely a sequencing artifact.

The PCR had 60 Vbeta and 13 Jbeta primers. Clones were sequenced by immunoSEQ multiplex PCR, and TCRdb holds only the in-frame ones, with some missing. The sample lists 120,000 or so clones, over 9.5% occurring once. CDR3 size: 13 residues. V was shortened by 3 bases and J by 1 base, with 6 bases between the two germline ends. Per the germline V gene, CDR1 is SGHTA and CDR2 is FQGTGA. Sequencing input: PBMCs. The rearrangement links TRBV7-3 to TRBJ1-1; no definite D call. The source is a woman younger than 35 in good health and CMV-seropositive. The CDR3 region is CASSFRGNTEAFF. Written as DNA, the CDR3 is TGTGCCAGCAGCTTTCGGGGGAACACTGAAGCTTTCTTT.